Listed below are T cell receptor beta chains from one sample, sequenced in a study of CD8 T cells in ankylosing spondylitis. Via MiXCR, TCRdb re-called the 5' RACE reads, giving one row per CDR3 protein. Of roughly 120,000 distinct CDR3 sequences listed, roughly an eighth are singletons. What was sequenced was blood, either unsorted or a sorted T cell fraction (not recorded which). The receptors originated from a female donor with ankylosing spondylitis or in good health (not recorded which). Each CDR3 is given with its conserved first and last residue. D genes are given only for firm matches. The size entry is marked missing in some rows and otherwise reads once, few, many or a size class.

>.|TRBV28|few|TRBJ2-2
CASTLSIPGHTGELFF
TGTGCCAGCACCCTATCGATACCAGGGCACACCGGGGAGCTGTTTTTT
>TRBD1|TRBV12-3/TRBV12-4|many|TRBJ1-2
CASRNPGQGASYGYTF
TGTGCCAGCAGAAATCCGGGACAGGGGGCTAGCTATGGCTACACCTTC
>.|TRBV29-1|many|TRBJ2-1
CSGQTNNEQFF
TGCAGCGGGCAGACTAACAATGAGCAGTTCTTC
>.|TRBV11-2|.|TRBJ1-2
CASSFSDVGYGYTF
TGTGCCAGCAGCTTTTCGGATGTAGGATATGGCTACACCTTC
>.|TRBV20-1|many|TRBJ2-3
CSARDSGQDTQYF
TGCAGTGCTAGAGACTCAGGGCAAGATACGCAGTATTTT
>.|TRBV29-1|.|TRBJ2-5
CSVEGRSMETQYF
TGCAGCGTTGAAGGGAGGAGCATGGAGACCCAGTACTTC
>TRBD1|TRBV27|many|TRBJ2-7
CASSSKQRGTGDEQYF
TGTGCCAGCAGTTCCAAACAAAGAGGGACAGGGGACGAGCAGTACTTC
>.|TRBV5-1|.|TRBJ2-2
CASSREKGFTGELFF
TGCGCCAGCAGCCGGGAGAAGGGTTTCACCGGGGAGCTGTTTTTT
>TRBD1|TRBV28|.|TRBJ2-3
CASSLWGQGRSGRTDTQYF
TGTGCCAGCAGTTTATGGGGACAGGGCCGGTCGGGCCGCACAGATACGCAGTATTTT
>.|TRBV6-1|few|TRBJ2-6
CASSRTDSSGANVLTF
TGTGCCAGCAGCCGGACCGACTCCTCTGGGGCCAACGTCCTGACTTTC
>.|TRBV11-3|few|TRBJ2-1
CASSLDSNNEQFF
TGTGCCAGCAGCTTAGACTCAAACAATGAGCAGTTCTTC
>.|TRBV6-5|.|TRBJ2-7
CASKRQNYEQYF
TGTGCCAGCAAGAGACAGAACTACGAGCAGTACTTC
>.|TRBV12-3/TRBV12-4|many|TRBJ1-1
CASSHTRTANLAFF
TGTGCCAGCAGTCATACGAGAACAGCAAACTTGGCTTTCTTT
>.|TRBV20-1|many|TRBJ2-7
CSAAGTQTGGYEQYF
TGCAGTGCGGCGGGGACTCAAACAGGCGGCTACGAGCAGTACTTC
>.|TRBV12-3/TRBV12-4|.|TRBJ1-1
CASQGPPNTEAFF
TGTGCCAGCCAGGGTCCGCCGAACACTGAAGCTTTCTTT
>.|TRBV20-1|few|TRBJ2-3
CSARDLLTGAYF
TGCAGTGCTAGAGACCTCCTAACCGGGGCGTATTTT
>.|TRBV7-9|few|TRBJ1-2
CASSPKAHPAGLGYTF
TGTGCCAGCAGCCCAAAAGCCCACCCCGCGGGTTTAGGCTACACCTTC
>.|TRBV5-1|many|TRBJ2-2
CASMASSTGELFF
TGCGCCAGCATGGCGTCTTCCACCGGGGAGCTGTTTTTT
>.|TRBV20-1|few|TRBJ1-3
CSARETGTISGNTIYF
TGCAGTGCTAGAGAAACAGGAACCATCTCTGGAAACACCATATATTTT
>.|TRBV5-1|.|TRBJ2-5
CASSRAGYEETQYF
TGCGCCAGCAGTCGCGCAGGGTACGAAGAGACCCAGTACTTC
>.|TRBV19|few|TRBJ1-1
CASSILEGGEHTEAFF
TGTGCCAGTAGTATACTAGAGGGGGGCGAGCACACTGAAGCTTTCTTT
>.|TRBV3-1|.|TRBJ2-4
CASSQPRGAKNIQYF
TGTGCCAGCAGCCAGCCTCGGGGGGCCAAAAACATTCAGTACTTC
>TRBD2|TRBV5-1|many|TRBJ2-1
CASSLGLAGTSSYNEQFF
TGCGCCAGCAGCTTGGGACTAGCGGGGACGAGCTCCTACAATGAGCAGTTCTTC
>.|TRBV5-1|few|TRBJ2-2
CASSPGLMNTGELFF
TGCGCCAGCAGCCCCGGACTGATGAACACCGGGGAGCTGTTTTTT
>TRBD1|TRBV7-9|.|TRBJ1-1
CASSLTGERSEAFF
TGTGCCAGCAGCTTGACAGGGGAAAGGTCTGAAGCTTTCTTT
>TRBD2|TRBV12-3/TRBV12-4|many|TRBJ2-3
CASRIAGASTDTQYF
TGTGCCAGCAGAATAGCGGGGGCCAGCACAGATACGCAGTATTTT
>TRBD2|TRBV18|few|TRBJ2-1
CASSRLAGGREQFF
TGTGCCAGCTCGCGCCTAGCGGGGGGACGTGAGCAGTTCTTC
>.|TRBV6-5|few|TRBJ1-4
CASSYSHNEKLFF
TGTGCCAGCAGTTACAGCCATAATGAAAAACTGTTTTTT
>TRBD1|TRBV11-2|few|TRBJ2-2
CASSLQGEISSGELFF
TGTGCCAGCAGTCTCCAGGGGGAAATTTCATCCGGGGAGCTGTTTTTT
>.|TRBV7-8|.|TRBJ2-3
CASSLALDTHYF
TGTGCCAGCAGCTTAGCCCTAGATACGCATTATTTT
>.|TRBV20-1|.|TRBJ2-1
CSARAQTPYNEQFF
TGCAGTGCTAGAGCCCAAACCCCCTACAATGAGCAGTTCTTC
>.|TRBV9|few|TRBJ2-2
CASSPLVVNTGELFF
TGTGCCAGCAGCCCGCTGGTGGTAAACACCGGGGAGCTGTTTTTT
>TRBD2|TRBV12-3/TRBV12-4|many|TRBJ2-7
CASSLGGSDEQYF
TGTGCCAGCAGTTTGGGGGGGTCCGACGAGCAGTACTTC
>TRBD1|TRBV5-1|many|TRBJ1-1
CASSPWTGNTEAFF
TGCGCCAGCAGCCCTTGGACAGGAAACACTGAAGCTTTCTTT
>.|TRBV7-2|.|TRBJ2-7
CASSSATEQYF
TGTGCCAGCAGCTCCGCAACCGAGCAGTACTTC
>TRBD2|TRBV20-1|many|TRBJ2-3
CSVSGGRVTDTQYF
TGCAGTGTCAGCGGCGGGAGGGTTACAGATACGCAGTATTTT
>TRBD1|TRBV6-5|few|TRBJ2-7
CASSYSDRGYEQYF
TGTGCCAGCAGTTACTCGGACAGGGGATACGAGCAGTACTTC
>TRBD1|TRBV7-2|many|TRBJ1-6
CASSFTGGIHSPLHF
TGTGCCAGCAGCTTTACAGGGGGGATTCATTCACCCCTCCACTTT
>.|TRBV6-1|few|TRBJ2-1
CASSKDSLYNEQFF
TGTGCCAGCAGTAAGGACAGCCTCTACAATGAGCAGTTCTTC
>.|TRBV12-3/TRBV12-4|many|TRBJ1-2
CASSPTVDGYTF
TGTGCCAGCAGCCCGACAGTCGATGGCTACACCTTC
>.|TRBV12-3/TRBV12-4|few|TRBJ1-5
CASTRGSEPQHF
TGTGCCAGCACCAGGGGTAGCGAGCCCCAGCATTTT
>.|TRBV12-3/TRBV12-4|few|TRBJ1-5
CASYDSGLGQPQHF
TGTGCCAGCTACGACTCAGGGCTTGGTCAGCCCCAGCATTTT
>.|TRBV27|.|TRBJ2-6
CASSLSIGANVLTF
TGTGCCAGCAGTTTATCGATTGGGGCCAACGTCCTGACTTTC
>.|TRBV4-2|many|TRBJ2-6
CASSPAWGTSSGANVLTF
TGTGCCAGCAGCCCTGCATGGGGGACCAGCTCTGGGGCCAACGTCCTGACTTTC
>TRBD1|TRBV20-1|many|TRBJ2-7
CSARGSGTGPYEQYF
TGCAGTGCTAGAGGCTCCGGGACAGGACCCTACGAGCAGTACTTC
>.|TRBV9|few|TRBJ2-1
CASSVGGNTYNEQFF
TGTGCCAGCAGCGTAGGGGGGAATACCTACAATGAGCAGTTCTTC